The 31 T cell receptor beta chains given below trace back to one sample, sequenced in a study of tumor-infiltrating lymphocytes in primary liver carcinoma. With around 450 ng total RNA as template and a constant-region primer, TCR beta cDNA was made. Slightly modified ARM-PCR served as the procedure for the TCR beta libraries. These libraries came from three rounds of nested multiplex PCR. Two initial PCR rounds of approximately 10 cycles each paired TRBV1-TRBV30 forward primers with a C-beta reverse primer. TCRdb fed the multiplex PCR reads into MiXCR, producing one record per CDR3 protein. The sample lists 90,000 to 150,000 distinct CDR3 sequences, nearly 70% occurring once. Co-extraction yielded RNA and DNA from roughly 20-30 mg of unsorted bulk tissue. The sequencing input was tumor-adjacent normal liver tissue. Receptors originate from a woman aged 60-75 years with primary liver carcinoma and hepatitis B virus infection.

A note on this clonotype: This clone may be a read error of a much larger clone one base away. This chain links TRBV7-9 with TRBJ2-5; 7 positions agree with TRBD2. Germline CDR1 and CDR2: SEHNR and FQNEAQ (reference sequence). This CDR3 is built from 12 residues. CDR3 protein: CASSLLAETQNF. In DNA form, the CDR3 reads TGTGCCAGCAGCTTACTAGCGGAGACCCAGAACTTC.

In regard to this clonotype: Compared with germline, one end of the junction differs, possibly owing to a read error. This chain connects TRBV6-1 to TRBJ1-1; D not certain. This CDR3 has 14 amino acids. The V gene's germline CDR1 is MNHNS and CDR2 SASEGT. The CDR3 nucleotides read TGTGTCAGCAGTCGACATGGGGAGGAATCCGAAGCTTTCTTT. It is translated as CVSSRHGEESEAFF.

As for this clonotype: Its ends do not fully match the called genes, so a read error is possible. V and J are TRBV11-3 and TRBJ2-7; D might be TRBD2 (7 bases). Germline V gene lookup returns CDR1 SGHNT and CDR2 YENEEA. The CDR3 runs to 15 residues. Here the CDR3 DNA reads TGTTCCAGCAGCCCCGGGACGGGGGGCAACTGCGAGCAGTACTTC. Translated: CSSSPGTGGNCEQYF. The variable domain in full, with the rest retrieved from reference TRBV11-3 and TRBJ2-7, is EAGVVQSPRYKIIEKKQPVAFWCNPISGHNTLYWYLQNLGQGPELLIRYENEEAVDDSQLPKDRFSAERLKGVDSTLKIQPAELGDSAVYLCSSSPGTGGNCEQYFGPGTRLTVT.

In the case of this clonotype: The CDR3 carries no conserved terminal phenylalanine or tryptophan, so it likely arises from a read error. The chain links TRBV28 to TRBJ2-3, with 9 bases that match TRBD1. Germline CDR1 is MDHEN and CDR2 is SYDVKM. Trimming took 8 bases from V and 2 from J; bases not matched to a gene: 8. The CDR3 runs 15 residues. This CDR3 reads CASGWGQGFTDTQYL. DNA of the CDR3: TGTGCCAGCGGTTGGGGACAGGGCTTCACAGATACGCAGTATCTT.

There are a few counts of this clonotype. This could be a read error, since a much larger clone is one nucleotide away. The chain joins TRBV30 to TRBJ1-1; D gene unclear. Looked up from germline, CDR1 is GTSNPN and CDR2 is SVGIG (reference sequence). The CDR3 has 11 residues. V was cut by 8 bases and J by 2 bases, with 9 bases left in between. CDR3 nucleotide sequence: TGTGCCCCCAAAGCTAACACTGAAGCTTTCTTT. Protein sequence: CAPKANTEAFF.

This clonotype was observed at least ten times. The chain is built from TRBV6-2 or TRBV6-3 and TRBJ2-7, with 8 bases lining up with TRBD2. Trimming at V came to 2 bases and at J to 5 bases, leaving 8 bases not matched to a gene. The CDR3 totals 15 residues. The germline V gene has CDR1 MNHEY and CDR2 SVGEGT. The CDR3: CASSYTGGLAHEQYF. The CDR3 DNA reads TGTGCCAGCAGTTACACAGGTGGACTAGCCCACGAGCAGTACTTC.

As for this clonotype: The conserved phenylalanine or tryptophan normally closing the CDR3 is absent here, so this likely arose from a read error. The chain combines TRBV12-5 with TRBJ2-1; D ambiguous. The V end lost 8 bases, the J end lost 11 bases, and 28 bases lay between the germline ends. This CDR3 has 16 amino acids. Germline V lookup: CDR1 LGHNT, CDR2 FRNRAP. CDR3 sequence (DNA): TGTGCTAGTAGCTCCCCCACCCCGGCCCTGTCTAATAAGCAGTTCTCC. Translating it yields CASSSPTPALSNKQFS.

Many counts were recorded for this clonotype. The rearrangement joins TRBV4-1 to TRBJ1-5; TRBD1 aligns across 9 bases. CDR1 is MGHRA, CDR2 YSYEKL, per germline. V was pared by 0 bases and J by 6 bases, with 6 bases of the junction left unmatched. The CDR3 runs to 16 residues. CDR3 in DNA: TGCGCCAGCAGCCAAGAGGAGACAGGGGGGGTTCAGCCCCAGCATTTT. This gives the protein CASSQEETGGVQPQHF.

Concerning this clonotype: The germline gene is not matched at one end of the junction; a read error may be the cause. The chain combines TRBV7-8 with TRBJ1-1; tentative D call: TRBD1 (5 bases). Germline V gives CDR1 SGHVS, CDR2 FQNEAQ. This CDR3 is built from 14 residues. The CDR3 loop reads CASSLRGGTQSIFF. The CDR3 DNA reads TGTGCCAGTAGCTTACGAGGAGGGACTCAATCCATTTTCTTT.

As to this clonotype: Possible read error: a much larger clone is one base away. V is TRBV12-3 or TRBV12-4 and J is TRBJ1-3, with 7 bases that match TRBD1. The CDR3 loop spans 16 amino acids. Written as DNA, the CDR3 is TGTGTCAGCAGGCCGAGACAGGGAGCGCATGGAAACACCATATATTTT. It codes for CVSRPRQGAHGNTIYF.

Notes on this clonotype: The junction differs from germline at one of its ends, possibly a read error. J is TRBJ1-1 and V is TRBV5-1; D perhaps matches TRBD1 (5 bases). Germline values: CDR1 SGHRS, CDR2 YFSETQ. The CDR3 is 17 residues long. The DNA for the CDR3 is TGCGCCAGCAGATTGGGGGGACGGAAACCTATGAACACTGAAGCCTTCTTT. This codes for CASRLGGRKPMNTEAFF.

To note about this clonotype: This may be a read error: a much more frequent sequence differs by one nucleotide. This chain joins TRBV5-4 and TRBJ2-5, with D perhaps being TRBD1 or TRBD2 (7 bases each). The CDR3 has 14 residues. V was trimmed by 4 bases and J by 4 bases, leaving 14 bases between them. CDR1 SGHNT and CDR2 YYREEE come from the germline V gene (reference sequence). CDR3 coding DNA: TGTGCCAGCAGCCCCAGGGGGGGACGAGAGACCCAGTACTTC. Translated: CASSPRGGRETQYF.

This clonotype was counted at least ten times. CDR3 loop: CASSGGEQGARDTQYF. In nucleotides, the CDR3 is TGTGCCAGCAGTGGCGGCGAACAGGGGGCAAGAGATACGCAGTATTTT. The rearrangement uses TRBV12-3 or TRBV12-4 and TRBJ2-3; TRBD1 aligns across 9 bases. The J segment lost 5 bases and the V segment lost 5 bases, leaving 11 bases of the junction unmatched. The CDR3 is 16 amino acids.

J is TRBJ2-5 and V is TRBV11-2; weak D call: TRBD2 (5 bases). Germline V gene data show CDR1 as SGHAT and CDR2 as FQNNGV. The CDR3 totals 15 residues. The CDR3 coding sequence is TGTGCGGGCAGTCCCACTAGGGAGTACCAAGAGACCCAGTACTTC. Translated, it gives CAGSPTREYQETQYF. Filled out from reference TRBV11-2 and TRBJ2-5, the complete variable domain reads EAGVAQSPRYKIIEKRQSVAFWCNPISGHATLYWYQQILGQGPKLLIQFQNNGVVDDSQLPKDRFSAERLKGVDSTLKIQPAKLEDSAVYLCAGSPTREYQETQYFGPGTRLLVL.

As to this clonotype: A much larger clone lies one base from this, so it may be a read error. This chain links TRBV13 with TRBJ2-1, with a weak D call TRBD2 (5 bases). Germline CDR1 is PRHDT and CDR2 is FYEKMQ (reference sequence). This CDR3 is 17 amino acids long. The CDR3 sequence is CASSLGQMASSYNELFF. DNA for the CDR3: TGTGCCAGCAGCTTAGGACAGATGGCTAGCTCCTACAATGAGCTGTTCTTC. Filled out from reference TRBV13 and TRBJ2-1, the complete variable domain reads AAGVIQSPRHLIKEKRETATLKCYPIPRHDTVYWYQQGPGQDPQFLISFYEKMQSDKGSIPDRFSAQQFSDYHSELNMSSLELGDSALYFCASSLGQMASSYNELFFGPGTRLTVL.

With regard to this clonotype: One end of the junction fails to match germline, which may point to a read error. V and J are TRBV7-9 and TRBJ2-1; TRBD2 might be the D (5 bases). Germline CDR1 reads SEHNR; CDR2 reads FQNEAQ (reference sequence). The CDR3 runs 15 residues. CDR3 DNA sequence: TGTGCCAGTAGCTTAGGCGAGGGCACCTACAACGAGCAGTTCTTC. It codes for CASSLGEGTYNEQFF.

This clonotype was detected many times. This chain uses TRBV5-1 with TRBJ2-1; tentative D call: TRBD2 (5 bases). The CDR3 is made up of 14 amino acids. Per germline, CDR1 SGHRS and CDR2 YFSETQ. Trimming left V 7 bases short and J 9 bases short, with 20 bases between. CDR3 region: CASGPLTSYGEQFF. The CDR3 DNA is TGCGCCAGCGGACCACTCACTAGTTACGGTGAGCAGTTCTTC.

Regarding this clonotype: Mismatch with germline at one junction end may stem from a read error. The chain combines TRBV11-2 with TRBJ2-7; D is undetermined. CDR3 length: 14 amino acids. The germline V gene encodes CDR1 SGHAT and CDR2 FQNNGV. The CDR3 coding sequence is TGTGCCAGCATCAGAACATGGGATAGCTACGAGGAGTACTTC. Amino acid sequence: CASIRTWDSYEEYF.

On this clonotype itself: The junction departs from germline at one end; a sequencing error may be responsible. The chain recombines TRBV5-5 with TRBJ2-2; the D gene is possibly TRBD1 (6 bases). The CDR3 length is 15 residues. The germline CDR1 and CDR2 sequences are SGHKS and YYEKEE (reference sequence). The CDR3 sequence: CACSLFVQGTWELFF. As DNA, the CDR3 is TGTGCCTGCAGCTTGTTTGTACAGGGTACCTGGGAGCTGTTTTTT.

In its sample, this clonotype was seen many times. This sequence joins TRBV5-1 and TRBJ2-1, with TRBD2 matching over 8 bases. With 0 bases clipped from V and 4 bases from J, the junction kept 6 bases outside the gene matches. The CDR3 sequence is 16 residues long. Germline V gene data show CDR1 as SGHRS and CDR2 as YFSETQ. CDR3 sequence reads: CASSLAAGGIYNEQFF. CDR3 in DNA: TGCGCCAGCAGCTTGGCTGCGGGAGGTATATACAATGAGCAGTTCTTC.

About this clonotype: A single base separates this from a much larger clone, so it may be a read error. V gene TRBV28 combines with J gene TRBJ2-2; 7 bases are shared with TRBD1. Germline V lookup: CDR1 MDHEN, CDR2 SYDVKM. The CDR3 spans 14 residues. CDR3 nucleotide sequence: TGTACCAGCAACCCGGGGACAGAAACCGGGGAGCTGTTTTTT. Its translation is CTSNPGTETGELFF.

A note on this clonotype: Relative to the germline gene, one junction end is altered; a read error may explain this. The genes are TRBV11-3 and TRBJ2-5; 7 bases line up with TRBD2. Germline V lookup: CDR1 SGHNT, CDR2 YENEEA. The CDR3 is 14 residues long. The CDR3 region is CAGSATSVQETQYF. CDR3 nucleotides: TGTGCCGGCAGCGCCACTAGCGTCCAAGAGACCCAGTACTTC.

Notes on this clonotype: The germline gene is not matched at one end of the junction; a read error may be the cause. CDR3 protein: CASGTSDNPGETRYF. Here the CDR3 DNA reads TGTGCTAGTGGTACTTCGGACAACCCGGGGGAGACCCGGTACTTC. This sequence joins TRBV12-5 and TRBJ2-5, with a tentative D call TRBD2 (6 bases). CDR1 and CDR2 from the germline V gene are LGHNT and FRNRAP. This CDR3 spans 15 amino acids. The complete variable domain, with remaining parts taken from reference TRBV12-5 and TRBJ2-5, reads DARVTQTPRHKVTEMGQEVTMRCQPILGHNTVFWYRQTMMQGLELLAYFRNRAPLDDSGMPKDRFSAEMPDATLATLKIQPSEPRDSAVYFCASGTSDNPGETRYFGPGTRLLVL.

In this sample, this clonotype turned up once. The chain combines TRBV12-3 or TRBV12-4 with TRBJ2-1, with TRBD2 as a possible D gene (5 bases). Between the trimmed V and J ends, which lost 7 bases and 8 bases, there was a span of 15 bases. The CDR3 contains 13 residues. The CDR3 spells CASTEVSGYEQFF. The DNA of the CDR3 is TGTGCCAGCACCGAAGTATCGGGATATGAGCAGTTCTTC.

In the case of this clonotype: This likely comes from a read error, as the CDR3 has no conserved phenylalanine or tryptophan at its end. Because the CDR3's place on the DNA is in doubt, the DNA is left out and the CDR3 is given as listed by TCRdb. The chain uses TRBV11-1 and TRBJ1-1; TRBD1, the D gene given by the table, was not confirmed from the DNA. Germline V gene sequence: CDR1 SGHAT, CDR2 FQDESV (reference sequence). The CDR3 spans 14 residues, counting both ends. CDR3 region: CASRLGRGATETFL.

With regard to this clonotype: Possible read error: a much larger clone is one base away. This chain uses TRBV12-3 or TRBV12-4 with TRBJ1-5, with 8 bases identical to TRBD1. V lost 6 bases to trimming and J lost 0 bases; unmatched junction nucleotides: 13. The CDR3 covers 18 residues. The CDR3 spells CASSIRDRKSCSNQPQHF. CDR3 nucleotides: TGTGCCAGCAGCATAAGGGACAGGAAATCCTGTAGCAATCAGCCCCAGCATTTT.

This chain connects TRBV6-1 to TRBJ2-7; maybe TRBD1 (6 bases). V lost 10 bases to trimming and J lost 0 bases, with 19 bases between them. The CDR3 sequence is 15 residues long. Germline CDR1 is MNHNS and CDR2 is SASEGT. This CDR3 is CANRDGPLDSYEQYF. The CDR3 region has the DNA TGTGCCAACAGGGACGGACCCTTGGACTCCTACGAGCAGTACTTC.

As concerns this clonotype: A much larger clone is a single base away; this may be a read error. The rearrangement links TRBV11-2 to TRBJ2-5; 7 nucleotides match TRBD2. Germline assignment: CDR1 SGHAT and CDR2 FQNNGV. Trimming took 7 bases from V and 3 from J; bases not matched to a gene: 8. CDR3 size: 14 residues. CDR3 DNA: TGTGCCAGCAACTCCTGGGGGGGAGAAGAGACCCAGTACTTC. Translated, it gives CASNSWGGEETQYF.

This rearrangement joins TRBV11-2 to TRBJ2-1; D unresolved. The length of the CDR3 is 14 residues. Germline CDR1 SGHAT, CDR2 FQNNGV. Trimming left V 0 bases short and J 15 bases short, with 18 bases between. This CDR3 is CASSLDGNRNEWFF. CDR3 sequence (DNA): TGTGCCAGCAGCTTAGATGGGAACCGTAATGAGTGGTTCTTC.

A remark on this clonotype: Mismatch with germline at one junction end may stem from a read error. V and J are TRBV6-4 and TRBJ2-3, with 12 bases fitting TRBD2. The CDR3 covers 15 residues. CDR1 is MRHNA, CDR2 SNTAGT, per germline. This chain's CDR3 is CASSPLAGGSDTLYF. CDR3 DNA: TGTGCCAGCTCTCCTCTAGCGGGAGGGTCGGATACGCTGTATTTT.

On this clonotype itself: At one end the junction does not follow the germline gene, possibly because of a read error. The chain employs TRBV28 and TRBJ1-1, with D possibly TRBD1 on 6 matching bases. Germline values: CDR1 MDHEN, CDR2 SYDVKM. The CDR3 loop spans 16 amino acids. CDR3 sequence: CVSSSPPLGADIKAFF. CDR3 sequence (DNA): TGTGTCAGCAGTTCCCCTCCGCTGGGGGCGGACATTAAAGCTTTCTTT.